This entry lists 31 T cell receptor beta chains sequenced from one sample in a study of beta chain features in type 1 diabetes. All of the isolated RNA was reverse transcribed, so expressed TCRB transcripts were sequenced. The protocol was immunoSEQ multiplex PCR, while the TCRdb copy is restricted to in-frame clones and leaves out a portion. In the table there are over 65,000 clones, 30% to 40% of which are singletons. The sequenced material came from stem cell memory CD4+ T cells from blood. These receptors came from a woman aged 18-30 years in good health.

This clone appeared a few times. The V gene is TRBV5-4, the J gene TRBJ2-7; 8 nucleotides agree with TRBD2. Trimming cost V 3 bases and J 3 bases; bases outside gene matches: 5. Germline CDR1 SGHNT, CDR2 YYREEE (reference sequence). The CDR3 length is 14 residues. This CDR3 is CASSSTSANYEQYF. The CDR3 DNA reads as TGTGCCAGCAGCTCGACTAGCGCAAACTACGAGCAGTACTTC.

This rearrangement joins TRBV6-5 to TRBJ2-7, with D possibly being TRBD1 (6 bases). The CDR3 contains 14 residues. From germline, CDR1 is MNHEY and CDR2 SVGAGI. The germline V and J ends were trimmed by 5 bases and 3 bases, with 14 bases remaining between them. DNA for the CDR3: TGTGCCAGCAGTAAACAGGGTGGGATCTACGAGCAGTACTTC. It codes for CASSKQGGIYEQYF.

This chain uses TRBV29-1 with TRBJ2-5; D ambiguous. The germline V and J ends were trimmed by 7 bases and 5 bases, with 11 bases remaining between them. This CDR3 comprises 11 residues. CDR1 and CDR2 from the germline V gene are SQVTM and ANQGSEA. The CDR3 DNA reads TGCAGCGCGGGTAATGGCGAGACCCAGTACTTC. Translating gives CSAGNGETQYF.

The rearrangement links TRBV18 to TRBJ1-3; D not resolved. Germline V gives CDR1 KGHSH, CDR2 LQKENI. Trimming cost V 1 base and J 2 bases, with 18 bases left between them. The CDR3 contains 18 residues. The CDR3 DNA is TGTGCCAGCTCACCACGGCCATCATCGCCCCTCCCTGGAAACACCATATATTTT. Its translation: CASSPRPSSPLPGNTIYF.

This clone was seen once. The J gene is TRBJ2-7, the V gene TRBV5-1, with D possibly TRBD2 on 5 matching bases. Germline CDR1 reads SGHRS; CDR2 reads YFSETQ. The V gene lost 5 bases and the J gene lost 2 bases, with 17 bases spanning the gap. The CDR3 runs 15 residues. Written as DNA, the CDR3 is TGCGCCAGCAGACCCACAGTAGCGTTTCCCTACGAGCAGTACTTC. This gives the protein CASRPTVAFPYEQYF.

The chain carries TRBV5-1 and TRBJ1-4; no reliable D call. In germline, CDR1 is SGHRS, CDR2 YFSETQ. Trimming removed 0 bases from V and 4 bases from J, with 7 bases in between. CDR3 length: 14 residues. The CDR3 DNA is TGCGCCAGCAGCTTGGATTCTTTTAATGAAAAACTGTTTTTT. Translated, it gives CASSLDSFNEKLFF.

In nucleotides, the CDR3 is TGTGCCAGCAGCTTGGGAGACGTCAATGAGCAGTTCTTC. It yields the protein CASSLGDVNEQFF. The V gene is TRBV11-3, the J gene TRBJ2-1; the D gene is possibly TRBD2 (5 bases). Germline-derived CDR1 and CDR2 are SGHNT and YENEEA. V was shortened by 3 bases and J by 6 bases, with 9 bases between the two germline ends. The CDR3 consists of 13 residues.

This rearrangement joins TRBV19 to TRBJ2-5, with a weak D call TRBD1 (6 bases). The DNA matches TRBJ2-7 better at its end, which makes the J call doubtful. The CDR3 is 15 residues long. CDR1 and CDR2 from the germline V gene are LNHDA and SQIVND (reference sequence). As DNA, the CDR3 is TGTGCCAGTAGTATACGCGGCCAGGGGATTTACGAGCAGTACTTC. Protein: CASSIRGQGIYEQYF.

The rearrangement links TRBV7-6 to TRBJ1-1; D is unresolved. Germline lookup yields CDR1 SGHVS and CDR2 FNYEAQ. V was trimmed by 3 bases and J by 0 bases, leaving 5 bases between them. The CDR3 runs 13 residues. The CDR3 here is CASSFDMNTEAFF. The CDR3, as DNA: TGTGCCAGCAGCTTCGACATGAACACTGAAGCTTTCTTT.

This clone has just a few counts. The V call is TRBV30, the J call TRBJ1-4, with 9 bases matching TRBD1. Looked up from germline, CDR1 is GTSNPN and CDR2 is SVGIG (reference sequence). J was trimmed by 4 bases and V by 3 bases; bases with no gene match: 12. The CDR3 has 17 amino acids. CDR3 bases: TGTGCCTGGAGGCCGGGACAGGGATCCGCTTTTAATGAAAAACTGTTTTTT. Translation: CAWRPGQGSAFNEKLFF. Based on the CDR3 plus reference TRBV30 and TRBJ1-4, the full variable domain is SQTIHQWPATLVQPVGSPLSLECTVEGTSNPNLYWYRQAAGRGLQLLFYSVGIGQISSEVPQNLSASRPQDRQFILSSKKLLLSDSGFYLCAWRPGQGSAFNEKLFFGSGTQLSVL.

The V call is TRBV7-8, the J call TRBJ1-5; D perhaps matches TRBD1 (5 bases). Germline V CDR1 and CDR2: SGHVS, FQNEAQ. The CDR3 runs to 18 residues. The germline V and J ends were trimmed by 0 bases and 1 base, with 16 bases remaining between them. For the CDR3, the DNA is TGTGCCAGCAGCTTAGCGGGATGGAGGGGAATGAGCAATCAGCCCCAGCATTTT. Amino acids: CASSLAGWRGMSNQPQHF.

This chain connects TRBV4-1 to TRBJ1-4; TRBD1 is a possible D gene (6 bases). From germline, CDR1 is MGHRA and CDR2 YSYEKL. Trimming shortened V by 5 bases and J by 8 bases, and 18 bases separated the two germline ends. The CDR3 totals 15 residues. CDR3 amino acids: CASSARQDTREKLFF. The CDR3 nucleotides are TGCGCCAGCAGCGCCCGACAGGACACGAGAGAAAAACTGTTTTTT.

In its sample, this clone was seen a few times. The chain uses TRBV18 and TRBJ1-1; D unresolved. V dropped 2 bases and J dropped 0 bases, with 10 bases sitting between them. Germline CDR1 is KGHSH and CDR2 is LQKENI. This CDR3 is 15 amino acids long. The CDR3 loop is CASSPREGVNTEAFF. The CDR3, as DNA: TGTGCCAGCTCACCAAGGGAGGGAGTGAACACTGAAGCTTTCTTT.

This clone has more than one count but fewer than ten. The genes are TRBV4-1 and TRBJ2-1; maybe TRBD2 (6 bases). The CDR3 is 17 amino acids. Per the germline V gene, CDR1 is MGHRA and CDR2 is YSYEKL. Trimming shortened V by 0 bases and J by 0 bases, and 12 bases separated the two germline ends. The CDR3 is CASSQDRGSSSYNEQFF. DNA of the CDR3: TGCGCCAGCAGCCAAGATCGGGGGTCAAGCTCCTACAATGAGCAGTTCTTC.

This chain connects TRBV11-1 to TRBJ2-5, with 7 bases aligning to TRBD2. V lost 5 bases and J lost 3; bases outside the gene matches: 18. This CDR3 has 18 amino acids. From germline, CDR1 is SGHAT and CDR2 FQDESV (reference sequence). This CDR3 reads CASSPRSGWGTTKETQYF. DNA for the CDR3: TGTGCCAGCAGCCCACGGTCTGGGTGGGGGACTACCAAAGAGACCCAGTACTTC. Drawing the rest from reference TRBV11-1 and TRBJ2-5, the complete variable domain is EAEVAQSPRYKITEKSQAVAFWCDPISGHATLYWYRQILGQGPELLVQFQDESVVDDSQLPKDRFSAERLKGVDSTLKIQPAELGDSAMYLCASSPRSGWGTTKETQYFGPGTRLLVL.

The CDR3 sequence is CASSPQDPRGYTF. The CDR3 DNA is TGTGCCAGCAGCCCACAAGACCCGAGGGGCTACACCTTC. V usage is TRBV5-6 and J usage is TRBJ1-2; D remains ambiguous. With 4 bases removed from V and 8 bases from J, the gap between germline ends came to 15 bases. The CDR3 covers 13 residues. Germline V gene lookup returns CDR1 SGHDT and CDR2 YYEEEE. Complete variable domain (other parts from reference TRBV5-6 and TRBJ1-2): DAGVTQSPTHLIKTRGQQVTLRCSPKSGHDTVSWYQQALGQGPQFIFQYYEEEERQRGNFPDRFSGHQFPNYSSELNVNALLLGDSALYLCASSPQDPRGYTFGSGTRLTVV.

This clone has just a few counts. The V and J genes are TRBV28 and TRBJ1-1; 8 bases agree with TRBD1. Germline values: CDR1 MDHEN, CDR2 SYDVKM. V was pared by 4 bases and J by 4 bases, with 5 bases of the junction left unmatched. The CDR3 contains 14 residues. CDR3 DNA sequence: TGTGCCAGCAGTTCAGGGGGCCGTGGCACTGAAGCTTTCTTT. The encoded protein is CASSSGGRGTEAFF.

This clone was seen more than once but under ten times. This rearrangement joins TRBV18 to TRBJ1-6; D might be TRBD1 (5 bases). This CDR3 spans 14 amino acids. The V gene's germline CDR1 is KGHSH and CDR2 LQKENI. The ends were cut back, 3 bases at V and 14 bases at J, with 17 bases in the middle. DNA for the CDR3: TGTGCCAGCTCACCCTCAGGTGGGGCCAAGGCCCTCCACTTT. Its translation is CASSPSGGAKALHF.

This chain uses TRBV21-1 with TRBJ2-1; the table names TRBD2, a call not compared with the DNA. TRBV21-1 is a listed pseudogene. The CDR3 contains 17 residues. CDR3 bases: TGTGCCAGCAGCAAAGTGGGGAGAGCGGGAGGTCCCAATGAGCAGTTCTTC. Protein: CASSKVGRAGGPNEQFF.

The chain recombines TRBV2 with TRBJ1-5, with a tentative D call TRBD1 (5 bases). Per germline, CDR1 SNHLY and CDR2 FYNNEI. This CDR3 spans 14 amino acids. Trimming pared 8 bases from V and 7 bases from J, leaving 18 bases between. The CDR3 here is CASAKSGRVQPQHF. Here the CDR3 DNA reads TGTGCCAGCGCCAAATCAGGGAGGGTCCAGCCCCAGCATTTT.

V and J are TRBV25-1 and TRBJ1-5; no definite D call. V shed 2 bases and J shed 4 bases, with 12 bases lying between them. This CDR3 is 15 amino acids long. Germline CDR1 is MGHDK and CDR2 is SYGVNS. CDR3: CASSEPGGSNQPQHF. The CDR3 bases are TGTGCCAGCAGTGAACCGGGAGGTAGTAATCAGCCCCAGCATTTT. The variable domain in full, with the rest retrieved from reference TRBV25-1 and TRBJ1-5, is EADIYQTPRYLVIGTGKKITLECSQTMGHDKMYWYQQDPGMELHLIHYSYGVNSTEKGDLSSESTVSRIRTEHFPLTLESARPSHTSQYLCASSEPGGSNQPQHFGDGTRLSIL.

This clone was found a few times. The chain recombines TRBV6-5 with TRBJ2-7, with D maybe TRBD1 (6 bases). The CDR3 contains 15 residues. Per the germline V gene, CDR1 is MNHEY and CDR2 is SVGAGI. The ends were cut back, 3 bases at V and 0 bases at J, with 12 bases in the middle. This chain's CDR3 is CASSYVTGSSYEQYF. Written as DNA, the CDR3 is TGTGCCAGCAGTTATGTAACAGGGAGCTCCTACGAGCAGTACTTC.

The chain has TRBV4-1 and TRBJ2-7; D may be TRBD1 (6 bases). The CDR3 has 14 amino acids. Trimming removed 4 bases from V and 1 base from J, with 11 bases in between. CDR1 MGHRA and CDR2 YSYEKL come from the germline V gene. CDR3: CASSRGPLSYEQYF. CDR3 nucleotides: TGCGCCAGCAGCCGGGGGCCTCTATCCTACGAGCAGTACTTC.

The chain links TRBV7-2 to TRBJ2-7; D is unresolved. Germline V gives CDR1 SGHTA, CDR2 FQGNSA. There are 12 residues in the CDR3. Trimming removed 5 bases from V and 3 bases from J, with 8 bases in between. CDR3 amino acids: CASSPLGYEQYF. DNA for the CDR3: TGTGCCAGCAGCCCACTCGGCTACGAGCAGTACTTC.

This rearrangement joins TRBV5-1 to TRBJ1-2; the D is unclear. Germline loops: CDR1 SGHRS, CDR2 YFSETQ. Trimming cost V 0 bases and J 6 bases, with 15 bases left between them. The CDR3 contains 15 residues. CDR3 residues: CASSLAYGEGNGYTF. In DNA form, the CDR3 reads TGCGCCAGCAGCTTGGCCTATGGGGAGGGCAATGGCTACACCTTC. Drawing the rest from reference TRBV5-1 and TRBJ1-2, the complete variable domain is KAGVTQTPRYLIKTRGQQVTLSCSPISGHRSVSWYQQTPGQGLQFLFEYFSETQRNKGNFPGRFSGRQFSNSRSEMNVSTLELGDSALYLCASSLAYGEGNGYTFGSGTRLTVV.

This chain connects TRBV15 to TRBJ1-5, with D tentatively TRBD1 (6 bases). This CDR3 spans 15 amino acids. V was trimmed by 8 bases and J by 5 bases, leaving 19 bases between them. The germline V gene encodes CDR1 LNHNV and CDR2 YYDKDF (reference sequence). In DNA form, the CDR3 reads TGTGCCACCCGAGTGCAGCAGGGGAGCGATCAGCCCCAGCATTTT. This gives the protein CATRVQQGSDQPQHF.

The genes are TRBV9 and TRBJ2-5, with D possibly being TRBD1 (6 bases). This CDR3 region has 14 residues. Germline CDR1 SGDLS, CDR2 YYNGEE. The V and J ends lost 0 bases and 5 bases respectively, with 11 bases between them. The CDR3 nucleotides are TGTGCCAGCAGCGTAGGGGGGCGTGGGGAGACCCAGTACTTC. Translating gives CASSVGGRGETQYF.

The genes are TRBV30 and TRBJ1-2; maybe TRBD1 (6 bases). The germline gives CDR1 GTSNPN, CDR2 SVGIG (reference sequence). This CDR3 is built from 13 residues. Between the trimmed V and J ends, which lost 8 bases and 2 bases, there was a span of 15 bases. CDR3 DNA: TGTGCCGTCAACAGGGCCTCCAACTATGGCTACACCTTC. Amino acids: CAVNRASNYGYTF.

V and J are TRBV5-1 and TRBJ2-5, with D uncertain. Germline CDR1 is SGHRS and CDR2 is YFSETQ. V lost 2 bases and J lost 2, with 4 bases in between. The CDR3 consists of 12 residues. The CDR3 protein is CASSFFQETQYF. In DNA, the CDR3 is TGCGCCAGCAGCTTCTTTCAAGAGACCCAGTACTTC.

This chain links TRBV15 with TRBJ1-5, with TRBD1 as a possible D gene (6 bases). V was shortened by 1 base and J by 2 bases, with 9 bases between the two germline ends. CDR1 and CDR2 (germline): LNHNV, YYDKDF (reference sequence). The CDR3 is 15 residues long. The CDR3 DNA is TGTGCCACCAGCAGAGTACAGGGTGGCAATCAGCCCCAGCATTTT. Translation gives CATSRVQGGNQPQHF.

V is TRBV5-1 and J is TRBJ1-5; 9 bases fit TRBD1. The CDR3 length is 15 residues. V lost 0 bases, J lost 7 bases, and 5 bases stayed unmatched. Germline CDR1 is SGHRS and CDR2 is YFSETQ. CDR3 DNA: TGCGCCAGCAGCTTGGGGACAGGGGTTGGACAGCCCCAGCATTTT. It specifies CASSLGTGVGQPQHF.